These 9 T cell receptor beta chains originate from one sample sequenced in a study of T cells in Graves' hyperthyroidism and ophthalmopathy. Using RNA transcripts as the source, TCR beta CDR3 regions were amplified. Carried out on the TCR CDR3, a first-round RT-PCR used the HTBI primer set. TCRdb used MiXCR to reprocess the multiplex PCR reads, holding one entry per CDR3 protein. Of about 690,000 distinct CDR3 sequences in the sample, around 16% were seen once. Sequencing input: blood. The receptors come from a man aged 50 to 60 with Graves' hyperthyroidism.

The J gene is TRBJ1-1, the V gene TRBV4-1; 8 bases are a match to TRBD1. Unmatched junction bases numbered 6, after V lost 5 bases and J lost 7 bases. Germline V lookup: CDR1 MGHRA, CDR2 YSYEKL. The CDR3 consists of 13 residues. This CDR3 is CASSSQGAGEAFF. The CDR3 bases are TGCGCCAGCAGCTCCCAGGGGGCTGGTGAAGCTTTCTTT.

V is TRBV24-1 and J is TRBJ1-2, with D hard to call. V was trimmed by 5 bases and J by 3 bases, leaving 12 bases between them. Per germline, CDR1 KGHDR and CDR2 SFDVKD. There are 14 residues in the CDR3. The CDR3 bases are TGTGCCACCAGTGCTTCGGGTCCATACTATGGCTACACCTTC. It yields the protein CATSASGPYYGYTF.

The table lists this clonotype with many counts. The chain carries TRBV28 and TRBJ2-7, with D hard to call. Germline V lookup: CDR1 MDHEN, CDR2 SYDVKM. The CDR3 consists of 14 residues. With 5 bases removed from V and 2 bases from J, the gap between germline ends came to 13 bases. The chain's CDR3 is CASSPRTDTYEQYF. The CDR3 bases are TGTGCCAGCAGTCCCCGGACGGATACCTACGAGCAGTACTTC.

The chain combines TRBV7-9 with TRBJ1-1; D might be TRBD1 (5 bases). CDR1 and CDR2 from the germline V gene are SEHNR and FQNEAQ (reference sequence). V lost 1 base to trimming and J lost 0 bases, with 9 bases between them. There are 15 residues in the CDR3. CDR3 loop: CASSLDYRMNTEAFF. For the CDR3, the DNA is TGTGCCAGCAGCTTAGATTACAGGATGAACACTGAAGCTTTCTTT.

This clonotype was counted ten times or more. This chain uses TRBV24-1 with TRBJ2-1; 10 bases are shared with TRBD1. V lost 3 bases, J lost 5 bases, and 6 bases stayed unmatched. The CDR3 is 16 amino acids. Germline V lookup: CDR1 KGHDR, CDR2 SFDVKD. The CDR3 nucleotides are TGTGCCACCAGTGATCCGGGACAGGGGAATGACAATGAGCAGTTCTTC. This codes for CATSDPGQGNDNEQFF.

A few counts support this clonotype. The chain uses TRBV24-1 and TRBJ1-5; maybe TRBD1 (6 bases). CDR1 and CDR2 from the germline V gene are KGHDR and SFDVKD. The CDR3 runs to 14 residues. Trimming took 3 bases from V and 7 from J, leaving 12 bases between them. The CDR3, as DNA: TGTGCCACCAGTGATCAACAGGGAAGACAGCCCCAGCATTTT. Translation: CATSDQQGRQPQHF.

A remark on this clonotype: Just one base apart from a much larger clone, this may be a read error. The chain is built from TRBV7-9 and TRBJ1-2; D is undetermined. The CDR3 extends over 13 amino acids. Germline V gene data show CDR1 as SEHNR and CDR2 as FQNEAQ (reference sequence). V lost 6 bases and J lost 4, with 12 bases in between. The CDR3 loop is CASSSRAGYGYTF. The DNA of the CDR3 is TGTGCCAGCAGTTCGAGGGCTGGCTATGGCTACACCTTC.

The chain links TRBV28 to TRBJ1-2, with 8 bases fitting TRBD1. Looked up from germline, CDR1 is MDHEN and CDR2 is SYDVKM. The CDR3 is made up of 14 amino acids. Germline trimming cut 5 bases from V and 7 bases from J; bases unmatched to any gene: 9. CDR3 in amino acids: CASSTRQGRGGYTF. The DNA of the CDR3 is TGTGCCAGCAGTACCCGACAGGGGCGGGGTGGCTACACCTTC.

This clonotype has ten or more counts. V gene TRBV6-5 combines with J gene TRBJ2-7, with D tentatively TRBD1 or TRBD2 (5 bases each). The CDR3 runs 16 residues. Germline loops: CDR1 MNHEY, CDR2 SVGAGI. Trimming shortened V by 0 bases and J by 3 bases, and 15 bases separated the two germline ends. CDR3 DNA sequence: TGTGCCAGCAGTTACTCGAAGCTTCGTGGGGGCTACGAGCAGTACTTC. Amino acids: CASSYSKLRGGYEQYF.